The rows below give T cell receptor beta chains drawn from one sample of a study of blood T cells in healthy people across ages. TCRdb re-derived calls from the 5' RACE reads in MiXCR, one entry per CDR3 protein. The data contain over a million distinct CDR3 sequences, about 45% of them singletons. Specimen: blood. The receptors originated from a woman aged 18-30 years in good health. The CDR3 runs from the conserved cysteine through the conserved F or W. A D gene is named only where the DNA matches it firmly. Some rows have no size entry. The others give once, few or many, or a class for an expanded clone.

v_call	d_call	j_call	clone_size	cdr3_aa	cdr3_nt
TRBV29-1	TRBD1	TRBJ1-2	-	CSVARGRGYTF	TGCAGCGTTGCCAGGGGGCGTGGCTACACCTTC
TRBV3-1	TRBD1	TRBJ1-1	-	CASSQDKTSRQGGAEAFF	TGTGCCAGCAGCCAAGACAAGACCTCCAGACAGGGAGGTGCTGAAGCTTTCTTT
TRBV29-1	TRBD2	TRBJ2-7	few	CSVRTSGTYEQYF	TGCAGCGTTCGGACTAGCGGAACCTACGAGCAGTACTTC
TRBV29-1	TRBD1	TRBJ2-5	few	CSVVPGTGLINEQYF	TGCAGCGTTGTGCCCGGGACAGGGCTAATCAATGAGCAGTACTTC
TRBV5-1	-	TRBJ2-1	many	CASSLYSGSSYNEQFF	TGCGCCAGCAGCTTGTATAGCGGAAGCTCCTACAATGAGCAGTTCTTC
TRBV20-1	-	TRBJ2-7	-	CSANPASDASVSIYEQYF	TGCAGTGCCAACCCGGCTAGCGATGCTAGCGTTTCCATTTACGAGCAGTACTTC
TRBV12-3/TRBV12-4	TRBD1	TRBJ2-1	many	CASSSLGQGAGNEQFF	TGTGCCAGCAGTTCCCTGGGACAGGGGGCTGGGAATGAGCAGTTCTTC
TRBV12-3/TRBV12-4	-	TRBJ2-3	-	CASSFAAGELDTQYF	TGTGCCAGCAGTTTCGCGGCAGGGGAGTTAGATACGCAGTATTTT
TRBV15	TRBD2	TRBJ2-7	once	CATSRGGLAGGGYNEQYF	TGTGCCACCAGCAGAGGGGGACTAGCGGGAGGCGGTTACAATGAGCAGTACTTC
TRBV10-3	-	TRBJ1-1	few	CAISEDRVMNTEAFF	TGTGCCATCAGTGAGGATAGGGTCATGAACACTGAAGCTTTCTTT
TRBV6-1	TRBD1	TRBJ1-6	-	CAGEGAGASSPLHF	TGTGCCGGCGAGGGGGCAGGGGCAAGCTCACCCCTCCACTTT
TRBV12-3/TRBV12-4	-	TRBJ1-2	few	CASSPTGAWGYTF	TGTGCCAGCAGTCCCACCGGGGCGTGGGGCTACACCTTC
TRBV20-1	-	TRBJ2-1	-	CSPRGTRLFF	TGCAGCCCCAGGGGGACTAGGCTGTTCTTC
TRBV28	-	TRBJ1-2	-	CASNARGFGYTF	TGTGCCAGCAACGCTAGGGGCTTTGGCTACACCTTC
TRBV20-1	-	TRBJ1-5	few	CSARGDYSNQPQHF	TGCAGTGCTAGAGGAGATTATAGCAATCAGCCCCAGCATTTT
TRBV6-2/TRBV6-3	-	TRBJ2-7	-	CASSPDLPPYEQYF	TGTGCCAGCAGCCCGGACCTGCCCCCCTACGAGCAGTACTTC
TRBV2	-	TRBJ2-5	-	CASNKQETQYF	TGTGCCAGCAACAAGCAAGAGACCCAGTACTTC
TRBV3-1	-	TRBJ2-1	-	CASSSRQATYNEQFF	TGTGCCAGCAGCTCCCGACAGGCCACCTACAATGAGCAGTTCTTC
TRBV20-1	-	TRBJ1-2	-	CSVRGGDYGYTF	TGCAGTGTTAGGGGGGGTGACTATGGCTACACCTTC
TRBV29-1	-	TRBJ1-1	few	CSVGPSPREGGTEAFF	TGCAGCGTTGGACCATCCCCCCGGGAAGGTGGCACTGAAGCTTTCTTT
TRBV4-2	TRBD1	TRBJ1-2	-	CASSQGRDRGSFGYTF	TGTGCCAGCAGCCAAGGACGGGACAGGGGATCTTTTGGCTACACCTTC
TRBV6-2/TRBV6-3	-	TRBJ2-1	-	CASSLLASHEQFF	TGTGCCAGCAGTTTACTAGCTTCTCATGAGCAGTTCTTC
TRBV10-3	-	TRBJ2-7	-	CAISEANSYEQYF	TGTGCCATCAGTGAAGCCAACTCCTACGAGCAGTACTTC
TRBV9	-	TRBJ2-6	-	CASSVGGTGTNVLTF	TGTGCCAGCAGCGTAGGGGGGACCGGGACCAACGTCCTGACTTTC
TRBV6-5	-	TRBJ1-1	few	CASRWTESMNTEAFF	TGTGCCAGCAGATGGACAGAGAGTATGAACACTGAAGCTTTCTTT
TRBV6-2/TRBV6-3	TRBD2	TRBJ2-5	-	CASRRGTSDQETQYF	TGTGCCAGCAGGAGGGGGACTAGCGACCAAGAGACCCAGTACTTC
TRBV19	-	TRBJ1-1	many	CASSIGRNTEAFF	TGTGCCAGTAGTATCGGACGGAACACTGAAGCTTTCTTT
TRBV12-3/TRBV12-4	-	TRBJ2-7	-	CASSLRLATSSYEQYF	TGTGCCAGTAGTTTACGGCTAGCAACTAGCTCCTACGAGCAGTACTTC
TRBV28	-	TRBJ2-7	-	CASSSHGGKYNEQYF	TGTGCCAGCAGTTCACATGGAGGGAAGTACAATGAGCAGTACTTC
TRBV28	-	TRBJ2-1	few	CASKPFRGRNEQFF	TGTGCCAGCAAGCCCTTTAGAGGGAGGAATGAGCAGTTCTTC
TRBV12-5	-	TRBJ2-4	-	CASAQHWGLAKNIQYF	TGTGCTAGTGCCCAGCACTGGGGCCTAGCCAAAAACATTCAGTACTTC
TRBV7-2	-	TRBJ2-1	-	CASSLVRLTSSYNEQFF	TGTGCCAGCAGCTTAGTACGGCTAACGAGCTCCTACAATGAGCAGTTCTTC
TRBV24-1	-	TRBJ2-1	once	CATSGRDNTDKEQFF	TGTGCCACCAGTGGCCGGGACAACACGGACAAGGAGCAGTTCTTC
TRBV9	TRBD1	TRBJ1-2	-	CASNEGQAYVYTF	TGTGCCAGTAACGAGGGACAGGCCTATGTCTACACCTTC
TRBV5-1	-	TRBJ1-2	few	CASSLLQGDYGYTF	TGCGCCAGCAGCTTACTCCAGGGTGACTATGGCTACACCTTC
TRBV5-1	-	TRBJ2-1	-	CASSLGDYPVNEQFF	TGCGCCAGCAGCTTGGGTGACTACCCTGTCAATGAGCAGTTCTTC
TRBV7-9	-	TRBJ1-4	-	CASSLRGGSNEKLFF	TGTGCCAGCAGTCTACGGGGGGGCTCTAATGAAAAACTGTTTTTT
TRBV5-1	-	TRBJ1-2	-	CASSLASRSSREDTF	TGCGCCAGCAGCTTGGCCTCTCGGTCAAGCCGGGAGGACACCTTC
TRBV29-1	TRBD2	TRBJ2-7	-	CSVASSGRGYNEQYF	TGCAGCGTTGCTTCTAGCGGGAGAGGGTACAATGAGCAGTACTTC
TRBV3-1	-	TRBJ1-1	-	CASSRALHLNTEAFF	TGTGCCAGCAGCCGGGCCCTTCATTTGAACACTGAAGCTTTCTTT